This T cell receptor beta chain was identified during a study of radiotherapy plus CTLA-4 blockade in lung cancer. Overall study context: Overall, roughly 18% of patients showed an objective response, while around 34% attained disease control.

Study-level findings and limits: Among reported predictors of response, early blood T cell clone dynamics with interferon-beta performed best.

V dropped 4 bases and J dropped 7; count of bases not matched to a gene: 13. The CDR3 runs 16 residues. The germline V gene encodes CDR1 SGHRS and CDR2 YFSETQ. Comment on this clone: Its antigen is still unknown.

The method was immunoSEQ multiplex PCR; TCRdb's version includes in-frame clones alone and lacks a portion of them. Seen here are approximately 70,000 clones, roughly three quarters observed once, and the top ten hold approximately 16%. Patients in the study, people with chemo-refractory metastatic non-small-cell lung cancer, received focal radiation plus ipilimumab CTLA-4 blockade. The input for sequencing was peripheral blood, taken from a patient treated with radiotherapy plus ipilimumab. This rearrangement joins TRBV5-1 to TRBJ1-4, with 7 bases that match TRBD1. This clonotype was obtained from a human donor with non-small cell lung cancer whose response to radiotherapy plus ipilimumab could not be evaluated. Some clones in this sample may be carry-over from other donors' samples. The CDR3 DNA reads as TGCGCCAGCAGCCCGAATCGACAGGGCGGCGTTGAAAAACTGTTTTTT. It specifies CASSPNRQGGVEKLFF.